These T cell receptor beta chains were read from a single sample in a study of blood T cells in healthy people across ages. A single record per CDR3 protein comes from TCRdb applying MiXCR to the 5' RACE reads. The sample shows about 940,000 distinct CDR3 sequences, roughly 52% of them seen only once. The sequencing sample was made of blood. These receptors were obtained from a man aged 25 to 40 in good health. Both conserved end residues are part of each CDR3. Fields, in order: CDR3 protein, CDR3 DNA, J gene, CDR3 length, D gene, clone size, V gene. D genes are given only for firm matches. Expanded clones get a size class; other rows say once, few or many, or leave the size out.

CASSLTGWEAFF TGTGCCAGCAGCCTGACAGGGTGGGAAGCTTTCTTT TRBJ1-1 12 TRBD1 once TRBV7-2
CASSFGGPNSNQPQHF TGTGCCAGCAGCTTCGGGGGGCCCAATAGCAATCAGCCCCAGCATTTT TRBJ1-5 16 NA NA TRBV9
CASSPYGNQETQYF TGCGCCAGCAGCCCCTACGGGAACCAAGAGACCCAGTACTTC TRBJ2-5 14 NA few TRBV5-1
CASSPQTDRGPREYF TGCGCCAGCAGCCCACAAACCGACAGGGGTCCTAGAGAATATTTT TRBJ2-3 15 TRBD1 NA TRBV5-1
CASSLGGRSNTEAFF TGTGCCAGCAGCCTCGGGGGCAGGTCGAACACTGAAGCTTTCTTT TRBJ1-1 15 NA few TRBV6-1
CAIRAANTEAFF TGTGCCATCAGGGCAGCGAACACTGAAGCTTTCTTT TRBJ1-1 12 NA NA TRBV10-3
CASSQEGGLAAYEQYF TGCGCCAGCAGCCAAGAGGGCGGCCTAGCGGCCTACGAGCAGTACTTC TRBJ2-7 16 TRBD2 few TRBV4-1
CASSAGSTENSNQPQHF TGTGCCAGCAGCGCCGGGTCCACAGAAAATAGCAATCAGCCCCAGCATTTT TRBJ1-5 17 NA NA TRBV9
CASSLSGHHQPQHF TGTGCCAGCAGTTTATCGGGACATCATCAGCCCCAGCATTTT TRBJ1-5 14 NA NA TRBV12-3/TRBV12-4
CASRQDRVNEQFF TGCGCCAGCAGGCAGGACAGGGTGAATGAGCAGTTCTTC TRBJ2-1 13 TRBD1 NA TRBV5-1
CASGVKGLNQPQHF TGTGCCAGCGGCGTCAAGGGACTCAATCAGCCCCAGCATTTT TRBJ1-5 14 NA NA TRBV2
CASSQEGVLGVQETQYF TGTGCCAGCAGCCAAGAAGGCGTACTGGGGGTCCAAGAGACCCAGTACTTC TRBJ2-5 17 NA NA TRBV3-1
CASSLDATTYGYTF TGTGCCAGCAGCTTGGACGCCACGACCTATGGCTACACCTTC TRBJ1-2 14 NA NA TRBV7-9
CASSYAGAQYNEQFF TGTGCCAGCAGTTACGCGGGGGCCCAATACAATGAGCAGTTCTTC TRBJ2-1 15 NA NA TRBV6-2/TRBV6-3
CASSSVLANQPQHF TGTGCCAGCAGTTCCGTCCTTGCAAATCAGCCCCAGCATTTT TRBJ1-5 14 NA NA TRBV27
CASSSKQGVKGEKLFF TGTGCCAGCAGTTCTAAACAGGGTGTAAAGGGTGAAAAACTGTTTTTT TRBJ1-4 16 NA NA TRBV27
CATEQGNTGELFF TGTGCCACCGAGCAGGGGAACACCGGGGAGCTGTTTTTT TRBJ2-2 13 NA NA TRBV24-1
CASSQESDGGYYEQYF TGTGCCAGCAGCCAAGAATCAGACGGGGGCTACTACGAGCAGTACTTC TRBJ2-7 16 NA NA TRBV4-2
CASSQDKWSPYEQYF TGCGCCAGCAGCCAAGATAAGTGGAGTCCCTACGAGCAGTACTTC TRBJ2-7 15 NA few TRBV4-3
CSARDRTSGGARYNEQFF TGCAGTGCTAGAGATCGGACTAGCGGGGGGGCGCGTTACAATGAGCAGTTCTTC TRBJ2-1 18 TRBD2 few TRBV20-1
CASSLEGLHSGANVLTF TGTGCCAGCAGTTTGGAGGGGCTCCACTCTGGGGCCAACGTCCTGACTTTC TRBJ2-6 17 NA NA TRBV6-5
CASRTGGDTGELFF TGTGCCAGCAGAACTGGGGGGGACACCGGGGAGCTGTTTTTT TRBJ2-2 14 TRBD2 NA TRBV6-1
CASSPGAAEGAFF TGCGCCAGCAGCCCGGGGGCAGCTGAGGGGGCTTTCTTT TRBJ1-1 13 NA NA TRBV4-1
CASSNIRVAKNIQYF TGTGCCAGCAGTAATATCAGGGTAGCCAAAAACATTCAGTACTTC TRBJ2-4 15 NA NA TRBV6-5